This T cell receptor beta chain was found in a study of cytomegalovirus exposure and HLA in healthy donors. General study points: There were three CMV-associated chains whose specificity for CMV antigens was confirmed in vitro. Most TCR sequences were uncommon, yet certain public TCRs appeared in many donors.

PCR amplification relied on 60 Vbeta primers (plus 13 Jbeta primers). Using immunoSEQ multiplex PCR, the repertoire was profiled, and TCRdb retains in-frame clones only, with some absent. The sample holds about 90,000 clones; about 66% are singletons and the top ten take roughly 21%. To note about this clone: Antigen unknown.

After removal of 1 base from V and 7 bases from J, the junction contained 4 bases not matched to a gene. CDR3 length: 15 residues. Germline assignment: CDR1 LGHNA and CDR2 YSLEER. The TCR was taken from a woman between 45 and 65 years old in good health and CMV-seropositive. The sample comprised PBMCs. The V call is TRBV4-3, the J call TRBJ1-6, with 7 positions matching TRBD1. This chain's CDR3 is CASSQVGGQNSPLHF. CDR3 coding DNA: TGCGCCAGCAGCCAAGTGGGGGGACAGAATTCACCCCTCCACTTT.